One and the same sample provided the 5 T cell receptor beta chains below, sequenced in a study of immune heterogeneity within non-small cell lung tumors. Template input, which was bulk tumor genomic DNA, totaled approximately 630 ng per sample. Several biopsies per primary tumor were taken during surgery, spaced as far apart as possible. Curative surgery was undertaken by patients, who had untreated, newly diagnosed non-small cell lung cancer. TCR beta CDR3 was amplified by multiplex PCR using 32 V and 13 J primers. TCRdb analysed the multiplex PCR reads with MiXCR anew, one entry per CDR3 protein. The table records approximately 6,400 distinct CDR3 sequences, approximately 23% of them present only once. Sequenced: lung tumor tissue. Source of these receptors: a man aged 70 or older with non-small cell lung cancer.

This clonotype is medium-sized (0.01 to 0.1%) by share. The chain has TRBV24-1 and TRBJ2-2; D gene ambiguous. Germline loops: CDR1 KGHDR, CDR2 SFDVKD. This CDR3 is 14 amino acids long. V dropped 4 bases and J dropped 2 bases, with 7 bases sitting between them. CDR3 nucleotide sequence: TGTGCCACCAGTGAACCCTACAACACCGGGGAGCTGTTTTTT. It codes for CATSEPYNTGELFF.

This clonotype was counted a single time. A much larger clone is a single base away; this may be a read error. V usage is TRBV6-1 and J usage is TRBJ2-1; D is uncertain. V was trimmed by 0 bases and J by 5 bases, leaving 14 bases between them. The CDR3 has 16 amino acids. Germline V gene lookup returns CDR1 MNHNS and CDR2 SASEGT. As DNA, the CDR3 is TGTGCCAGCAGTGAAGCGGTTGGATATAGCAACAATGAGCAGTTCTTC. Translation gives CASSEAVGYSNNEQFF.

Relative to its sample, this clonotype is large. The rearrangement uses TRBV5-1 and TRBJ2-7; D might be TRBD1 (6 bases). Trimming took 4 bases from V and 0 from J, leaving 11 bases between them. Germline V gives CDR1 SGHRS, CDR2 YFSETQ. This CDR3 has 14 amino acids. The CDR3 here is CASSTDSYSYEQYF. The CDR3 DNA follows: TGCGCCAGCAGCACGGACAGTTACTCCTACGAGCAGTACTTC.

In its sample, this clonotype is medium-sized (0.01 to 0.1%). V gene TRBV20-1 combines with J gene TRBJ1-1; D is uncertain. Germline loops: CDR1 DFQATT, CDR2 SNEGSKA (reference sequence). This CDR3 has 11 residues. V was clipped by 3 bases and J by 8 bases, with 10 bases between them. This chain's CDR3 is CSASAKEEAFF. The CDR3 DNA reads as TGCAGTGCTAGTGCAAAGGAGGAAGCTTTCTTT.

This clonotype was recorded many times. The V gene is TRBV10-2, the J gene TRBJ2-3; 11 bases fit TRBD1. The V and J ends lost 4 bases and 4 bases, in that order; junction bases with no gene match: 4. The CDR3 loop spans 15 amino acids. CDR1 is WSHSY and CDR2 is SAAADI in the germline V gene. The CDR3 here is CASSVEDRGPDTQYF. DNA of the CDR3: TGCGCCAGCAGTGTCGAGGACAGGGGGCCAGATACGCAGTATTTT.